This T cell receptor beta chain was obtained from a study of CD4 T cells in relation to SARS-CoV-2 and coronaviruses. Unexposed donor CD4+ T cells date from about 2011-2018, before the COVID-19 pandemic. After about 10 days of culture, CD4+ T cells were isolated. As cell numbers allowed, unexposed-donor CD4+ T cells faced SARS-CoV-2 S/N and four cold-coronavirus spikes. Sequencing was performed with immunoSEQ multiplex PCR; in TCRdb, only in-frame clones are kept and a portion is missing. The sample has approximately 25,000 clones; 70% to 75% are singletons. In germline, CDR1 is WSHSY, CDR2 SAAADI. There are 14 residues in the CDR3. Germline trimming cut 6 bases from V and 3 bases from J; bases unmatched to any gene: 5. Study-wide results and limits: Monoreactive clones expanded significantly more to SARS-CoV-2 than crossreactive clones did.

Comments on this clone: Antigen unknown.

The receptor comes from a human donor in good health. The rearrangement uses TRBV10-2 and TRBJ1-5, with 7 bases fitting TRBD1. Sequenced material: CD4+ T cells from PBMCs, cultured in vitro. CDR3 amino acids: CASSPTGANQPQHF. CDR3 in DNA: TGCGCCAGCAGCCCCACAGGGGCCAATCAGCCCCAGCATTTT.